This T cell receptor (beta chain) was found in a study of blood T cell repertoires in COVID-19. Study in general: The study drew acute and convalescent COVID-19 samples from the United States, Italy and Spain. From T cells, B-cell-depleted T cells, or PBMCs came the material, which was cDNA or gDNA.

The study recruited people aged about 18 to 95 years across about 25 US areas. Losses at the gene ends were 5 bases for V and 5 bases for J; bases not matched to a gene: 10. CDR1 and CDR2 from the germline V gene are SGHVS and FNYEAQ. CDR3 size: 16 residues. In its sample, this clone was seen a few times. Under the authors' procedure: Cell counts per sample came from amplifying reference gene primers. Here immunoSEQ multiplex PCR was the method, and the copy in TCRdb shows in-frame clones only, minus some. V and J calls and clone size are those listed in that table; D and trimming were worked out from the DNA. The repertoire holds fewer than 350,000 clones, with roughly 85% as singletons.

The specimen was PBMCs or T cells enriched from blood (not recorded which). The sequence derives from a woman aged 25 to 39 who had been exposed to COVID-19. This rearrangement joins TRBV7-6 to TRBJ2-1, with TRBD2 matching over 9 bases. In nucleotides, the CDR3 is TGTGCCAGCAGCCCCCGGCTAGCGGGACCAGACAATGAGCAGTTCTTC. This gives the protein CASSPRLAGPDNEQFF. The entire variable domain, with the rest obtained from reference TRBV7-6 and TRBJ2-1, is as follows: GAGVSQSPRYKVTKRGQDVALRCDPISGHVSLYWYRQALGQGPEFLTYFNYEAQQDKSGLPNDRFSAERPEGSISTLTIQRTEQRDSAMYRCASSPRLAGPDNEQFFGPGTRLTVL.